Described below is a single T cell receptor (beta chain) sequence and its context. A read error is possible here, since a much larger clone lies one base away. Documented time point: newly diagnosed GD, antithyroid drugs for less than 3 months. PBMC-derived RNA was used for the TCR library. The EDTA tubes were filled with around 9.2 milliliters of drawn peripheral blood. The data originate from a study of regulatory T cells in long-lasting Graves disease. Arm-PCR of CDR3 regions and iRepertoire HTBI primers were used to build TCR beta libraries. TCRdb recomputed calls from the multiplex PCR reads with MiXCR, one row per CDR3 protein. Altogether 350,000 to 550,000 distinct CDR3 sequences are present, approximately 14% being singletons, with the ten largest covering roughly 18%. In germline, CDR1 is SEHNR, CDR2 FQNEAQ (reference sequence). This CDR3 spans 14 amino acids. These data were also reused for a study on T cells in Graves' hyperthyroidism and ophthalmopathy. That source reports: Diagnostic assessment was based on clinical symptoms, serum thyroxine and TRAb, thyroid ultrasound and orbital computed tomography. From stable hyperthyroidism, ophthalmopathy was separated by a 13 V-J model. The model made its ophthalmopathy prediction, and onset followed a median around six months later.

This chain joins TRBV7-9 and TRBJ2-1; 9 nucleotides align to TRBD2. Specimen: peripheral blood mononuclear cells (PBMCs), collected at new diagnosis, from a patient treated with antithyroid drugs. The source is a woman aged 45 to 65 with Graves disease. The CDR3 region has the DNA TGTGCCAGCAGCTTAGAACTAGCGGGCACTGAGCAGCTCTTC. Protein: CASSLELAGTEQLF.